This T cell receptor beta chain was recovered during a study of control samples from healthy donors and cancer patients. Assay used: immunoSEQ multiplex PCR; TCRdb lists only in-frame clones, some missing. The table lists some 40,000 clones, about 94% of them singletons. The germline V gene encodes CDR1 KGHDR and CDR2 SFDVKD. The CDR3 is 12 amino acids. V lost 2 bases to trimming and J lost 8 bases, with 5 bases between them. Sequencing input: blood. The sequence was collected from a man in his 60s in good health. This chain links TRBV24-1 with TRBJ1-4; D not resolved. The CDR3 sequence is CATSDSREKLFF. DNA of the CDR3: TGTGCCACCAGTGATTCAAGGGAAAAACTGTTTTTT.